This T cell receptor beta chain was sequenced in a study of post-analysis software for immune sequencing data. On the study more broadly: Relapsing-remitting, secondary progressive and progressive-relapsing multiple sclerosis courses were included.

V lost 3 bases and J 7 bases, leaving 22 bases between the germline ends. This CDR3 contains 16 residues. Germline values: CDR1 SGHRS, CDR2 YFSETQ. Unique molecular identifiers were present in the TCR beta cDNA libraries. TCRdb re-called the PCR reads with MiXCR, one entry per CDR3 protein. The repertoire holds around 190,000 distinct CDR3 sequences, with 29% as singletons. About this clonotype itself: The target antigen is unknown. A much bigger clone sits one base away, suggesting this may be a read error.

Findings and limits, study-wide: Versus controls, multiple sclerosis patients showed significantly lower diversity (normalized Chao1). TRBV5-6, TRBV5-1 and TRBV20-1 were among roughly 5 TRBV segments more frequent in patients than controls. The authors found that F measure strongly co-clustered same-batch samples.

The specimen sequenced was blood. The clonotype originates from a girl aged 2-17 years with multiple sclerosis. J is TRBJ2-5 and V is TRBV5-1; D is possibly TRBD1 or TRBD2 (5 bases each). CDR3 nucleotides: TGCGCCAGCAGCTCCGGCCGGGACCCACTGCCAACGACCCAGTACTTC. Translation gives CASSSGRDPLPTTQYF.